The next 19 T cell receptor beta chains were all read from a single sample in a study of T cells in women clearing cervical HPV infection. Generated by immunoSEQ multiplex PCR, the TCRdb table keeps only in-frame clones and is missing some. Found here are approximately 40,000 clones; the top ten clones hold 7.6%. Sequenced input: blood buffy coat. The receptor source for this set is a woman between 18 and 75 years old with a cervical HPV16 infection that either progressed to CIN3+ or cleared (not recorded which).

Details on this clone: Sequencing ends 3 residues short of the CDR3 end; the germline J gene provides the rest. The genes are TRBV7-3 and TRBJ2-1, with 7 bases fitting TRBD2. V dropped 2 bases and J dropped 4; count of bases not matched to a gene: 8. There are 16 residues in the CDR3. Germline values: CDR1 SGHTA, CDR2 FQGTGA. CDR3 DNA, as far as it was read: TGTGCCAGCAGCTTATGGGGGGGACCGCCGTACAATGAG. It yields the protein CASSLWGGPPYNE. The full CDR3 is CASSLWGGPPYNEQFF.

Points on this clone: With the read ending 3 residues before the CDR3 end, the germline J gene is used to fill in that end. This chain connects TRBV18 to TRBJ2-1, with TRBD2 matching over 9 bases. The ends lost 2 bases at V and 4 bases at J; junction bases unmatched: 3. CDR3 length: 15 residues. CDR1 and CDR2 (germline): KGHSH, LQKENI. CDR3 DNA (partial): TGTGCCAGCTCACCAAGACTAGCGGCATACAATGAG. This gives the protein CASSPRLAAYNE. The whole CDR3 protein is CASSPRLAAYNEQFF.

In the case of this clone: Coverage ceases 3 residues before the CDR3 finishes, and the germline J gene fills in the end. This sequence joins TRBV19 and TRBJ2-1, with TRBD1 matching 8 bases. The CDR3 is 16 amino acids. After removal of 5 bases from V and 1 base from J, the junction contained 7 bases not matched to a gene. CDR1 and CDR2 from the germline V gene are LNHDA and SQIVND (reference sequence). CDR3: CASSPRTGKSYNEQFF. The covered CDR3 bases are TGTGCCAGTAGTCCACGGACAGGGAAGTCCTACAATGAG.

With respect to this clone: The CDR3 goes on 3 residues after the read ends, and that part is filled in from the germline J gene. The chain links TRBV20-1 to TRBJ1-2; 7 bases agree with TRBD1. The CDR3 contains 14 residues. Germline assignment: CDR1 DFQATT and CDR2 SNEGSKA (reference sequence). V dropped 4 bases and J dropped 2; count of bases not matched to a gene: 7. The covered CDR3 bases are TGCAGTGCTACTACAGGGGAAAGAAACTATGGC. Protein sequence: CSATTGERNYG. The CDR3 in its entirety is CSATTGERNYGYTF.

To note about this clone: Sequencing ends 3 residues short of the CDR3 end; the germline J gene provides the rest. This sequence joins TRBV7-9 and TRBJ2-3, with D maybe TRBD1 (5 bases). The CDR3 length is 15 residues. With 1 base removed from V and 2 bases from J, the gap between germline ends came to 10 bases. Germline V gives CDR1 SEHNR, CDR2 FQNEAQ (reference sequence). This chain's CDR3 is CASSLDGAVTDTQYF. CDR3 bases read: TGTGCCAGCAGCTTAGATGGGGCTGTCACAGATACG.

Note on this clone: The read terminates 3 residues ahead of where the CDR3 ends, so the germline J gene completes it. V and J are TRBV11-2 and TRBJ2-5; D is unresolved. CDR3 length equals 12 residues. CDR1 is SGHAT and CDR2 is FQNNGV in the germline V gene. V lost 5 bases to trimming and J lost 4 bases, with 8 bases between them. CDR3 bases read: TGTGCCAGCAGCCCAAGCCGAGAGACC. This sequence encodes CASSPSRET. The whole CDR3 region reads CASSPSRETQYF.

CDR3 DNA (partial): TGCAGTGCTAGAGATGGACTAGCGGGAGACTATTACGAG. Its protein product is CSARDGLAGDYYE. Given in full, the CDR3 is CSARDGLAGDYYEQYF. The V gene is TRBV20-1, the J gene TRBJ2-7, with 13 positions matching TRBD2. The CDR3 extends 3 residues past the end of the read, so its final part is completed from the germline J gene. V gave up 0 bases and J gave up 4 bases; unmatched junction bases: 6. This CDR3 spans 16 amino acids. From germline, CDR1 is DFQATT and CDR2 SNEGSKA (reference sequence).

Partial CDR3 DNA: TGCGCCAGCAGAACCCAAGGTAATGAG. It yields the protein CASRTQGNE. The full-length CDR3 reads as CASRTQGNEQFF. The rearrangement links TRBV5-1 to TRBJ2-1; D is uncertain. The read gets to within 3 residues of the CDR3 end, and the germline J gene fills in the rest. Trimming cost V 5 bases and J 7 bases, with 10 bases left between them. This CDR3 is built from 12 residues. Germline CDR1 reads SGHRS; CDR2 reads YFSETQ. The variable domain in full, completed from reference TRBV5-1 and TRBJ2-1, reads KAGVTQTPRYLIKTRGQQVTLSCSPISGHRSVSWYQQTPGQGLQFLFEYFSETQRNKGNFPGRFSGRQFSNSRSEMNVSTLELGDSALYLCASRTQGNEQFFGPGTRLTVL.

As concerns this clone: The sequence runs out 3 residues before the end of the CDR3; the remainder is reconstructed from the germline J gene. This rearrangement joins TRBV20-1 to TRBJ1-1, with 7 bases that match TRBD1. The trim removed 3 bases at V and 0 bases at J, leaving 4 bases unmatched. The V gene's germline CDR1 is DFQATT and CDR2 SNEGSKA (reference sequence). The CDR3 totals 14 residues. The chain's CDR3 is CSASQGGMNTEAFF. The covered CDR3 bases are TGCAGTGCTAGTCAGGGGGGAATGAACACTGAA.

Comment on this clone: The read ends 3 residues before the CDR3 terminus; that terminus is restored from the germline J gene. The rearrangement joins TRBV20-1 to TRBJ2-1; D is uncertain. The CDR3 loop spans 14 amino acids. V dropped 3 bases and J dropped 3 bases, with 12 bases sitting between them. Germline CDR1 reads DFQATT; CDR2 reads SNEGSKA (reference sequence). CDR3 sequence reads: CSASRPGGYNEQFF. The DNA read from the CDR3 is TGCAGTGCTAGCCGACCGGGTGGCTACAATGAG.

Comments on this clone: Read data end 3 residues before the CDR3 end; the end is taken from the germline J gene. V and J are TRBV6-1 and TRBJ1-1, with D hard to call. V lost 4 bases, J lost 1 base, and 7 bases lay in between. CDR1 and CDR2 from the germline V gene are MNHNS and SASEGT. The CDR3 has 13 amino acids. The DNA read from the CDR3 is TGTGCCAGCAGTGCACTTCCGAACACTGAA. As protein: CASSALPNTE. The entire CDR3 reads CASSALPNTEAFF.

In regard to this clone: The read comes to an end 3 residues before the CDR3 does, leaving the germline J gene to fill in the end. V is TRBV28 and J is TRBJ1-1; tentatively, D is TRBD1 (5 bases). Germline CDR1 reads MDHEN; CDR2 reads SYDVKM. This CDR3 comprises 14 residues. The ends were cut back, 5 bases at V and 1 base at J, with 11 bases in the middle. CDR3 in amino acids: CASSLDQGNTEAFF. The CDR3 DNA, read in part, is TGTGCCAGCAGTCTCGATCAGGGGAACACTGAA.

The CDR3 region is CASSIRDRGLGANVLTF. The sequenced part of the CDR3 DNA is TGTGCCAGTAGTATTCGGGACAGGGGGCTTGGGGCCAACGTC. This chain connects TRBV19 to TRBJ2-6; TRBD1 aligns across 12 bases. With the read ending 3 residues before the CDR3 end, the germline J gene is used to fill in that end. The CDR3 extends over 17 amino acids. The junction had 3 bases not matched to a gene; V was cut back by 3 bases and J by 3 bases. The germline V gene has CDR1 LNHDA and CDR2 SQIVND (reference sequence).

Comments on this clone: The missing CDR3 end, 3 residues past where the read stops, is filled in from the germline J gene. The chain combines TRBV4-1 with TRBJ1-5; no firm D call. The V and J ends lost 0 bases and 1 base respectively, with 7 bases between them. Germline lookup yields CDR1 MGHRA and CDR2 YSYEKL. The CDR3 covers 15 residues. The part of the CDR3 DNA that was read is TGCGCCAGCAGCCAAGAAGGAGGGAGCAATCAGCCC. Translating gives CASSQEGGSNQP. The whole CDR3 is CASSQEGGSNQPQHF.

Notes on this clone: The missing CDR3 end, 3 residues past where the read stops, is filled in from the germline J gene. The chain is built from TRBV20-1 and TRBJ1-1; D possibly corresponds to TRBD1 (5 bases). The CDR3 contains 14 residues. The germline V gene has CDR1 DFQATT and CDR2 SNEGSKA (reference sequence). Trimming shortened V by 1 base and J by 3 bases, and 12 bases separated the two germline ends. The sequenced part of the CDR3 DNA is TGCAGTGCTAGAGTTGGGGCGGCCTACACTGAA. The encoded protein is CSARVGAAYTE. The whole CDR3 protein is CSARVGAAYTEAFF.

The CDR3 DNA, read in part, is TGTGCCAGCAGGCCGGAGCTGTCGGGGGGTGAGACC. Amino acid sequence: CASRPELSGGET. The whole CDR3 region reads CASRPELSGGETQYF. The V call is TRBV5-4, the J call TRBJ2-5, with 7 bases aligning to TRBD2. The read terminates 3 residues ahead of where the CDR3 ends, so the germline J gene completes it. V dropped 5 bases and J dropped 5; count of bases not matched to a gene: 12. The CDR3 totals 15 residues. Germline V lookup: CDR1 SGHNT, CDR2 YYREEE (reference sequence).

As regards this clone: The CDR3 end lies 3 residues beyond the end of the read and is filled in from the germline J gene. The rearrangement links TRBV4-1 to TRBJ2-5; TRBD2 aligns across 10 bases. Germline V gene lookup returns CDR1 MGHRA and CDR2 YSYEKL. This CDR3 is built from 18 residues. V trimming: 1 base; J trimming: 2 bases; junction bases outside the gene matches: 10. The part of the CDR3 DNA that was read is TGCGCCAGCAGCCAAGGATGGTCGACTAGCGGGCCTCAAGAGACC. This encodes CASSQGWSTSGPQET. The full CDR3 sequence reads CASSQGWSTSGPQETQYF.

The sequenced CDR3 bases are TGTGCCAGCAGCCCGACAGGGGCCCAAGAGACC. This translates into CASSPTGAQET. The complete CDR3 protein is CASSPTGAQETQYF. The chain carries TRBV7-3 and TRBJ2-5, with TRBD1 matching 8 bases. The read halts 3 residues ahead of the CDR3 end, with the missing end drawn from the germline J gene. Germline values: CDR1 SGHTA, CDR2 FQGTGA. CDR3 length: 14 amino acids. V dropped 5 bases and J dropped 1; count of bases not matched to a gene: 3.

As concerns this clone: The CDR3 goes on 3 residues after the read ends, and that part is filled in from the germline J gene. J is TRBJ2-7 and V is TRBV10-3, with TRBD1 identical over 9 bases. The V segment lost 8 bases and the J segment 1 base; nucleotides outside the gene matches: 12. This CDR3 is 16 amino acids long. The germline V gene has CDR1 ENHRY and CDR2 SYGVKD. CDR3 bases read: TGTGCCATCGGGGGACAGGACAGGGGAACTTCCTACGAG. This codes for CAIGGQDRGTSYE. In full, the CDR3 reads CAIGGQDRGTSYEQYF.